The present entry profiles one T cell receptor (beta chain) with its context. The data were obtained in a study of T cell responses to AZD1222 COVID-19 vaccine. Sequencing used immunoSEQ multiplex PCR; TCRdb keeps in-frame clones, though not all of them. The data hold around 99,000 clones, with roughly nine tenths observed a single time. There are 14 residues in the CDR3. Trimming removed 3 bases at V and 4 bases at J, with 13 bases between. Looked up from germline, CDR1 is SGHAT and CDR2 is FQNNGV. The chain uses TRBV11-2 and TRBJ2-7; D call uncertain. Specimen: peripheral blood, collected on day 0 of AZD1222 vaccination. This TCR came from an adult in good health. CDR3 sequence (DNA): TGTGCCAGCAGCTTTACACATTTGTTTTACGAGCAGTACTTC. The encoded protein is CASSFTHLFYEQYF. The full variable domain, with the rest looked up from reference TRBV11-2 and TRBJ2-7, is EAGVAQSPRYKIIEKRQSVAFWCNPISGHATLYWYQQILGQGPKLLIQFQNNGVVDDSQLPKDRFSAERLKGVDSTLKIQPAKLEDSAVYLCASSFTHLFYEQYFGPGTRLTVT.